This T cell receptor beta chain stems from a study of shared clonotypes between healthy human individuals. Regarding the study as a whole: Naive subsets, compared against memory subsets, generally had larger estimated richness values.

V shed 5 bases, J shed 9 bases, and the junction held 5 bases outside the gene matches. The CDR3 is made up of 15 amino acids. Germline V CDR1 and CDR2: MDHEN, SYDVKM. Here immunoSEQ multiplex PCR was the method, and the copy in TCRdb shows in-frame clones only, minus some. The table lists about 610,000 clones, roughly 96% of them singletons. With regard to this clone: Its specificity is unknown.

Terminally differentiated effector memory CD45RA+ cells were excluded from the naive CD8 cells, which were CD45RO-negative and positively selected for CCR7. Each of the donors was a healthy adult who was HIV-negative and had not had a recent acute infection or vaccination. The V call is TRBV28, the J call TRBJ2-1; 15 bases line up with TRBD2. Sequencing input: naive CD8+ T cells sorted from blood. The receptor was derived from a woman in her twenties or thirties in good health. This CDR3 reads CASSNGLAGGTEQFF. CDR3 bases: TGTGCCAGCAGTAATGGACTAGCGGGAGGGACTGAGCAGTTCTTC.